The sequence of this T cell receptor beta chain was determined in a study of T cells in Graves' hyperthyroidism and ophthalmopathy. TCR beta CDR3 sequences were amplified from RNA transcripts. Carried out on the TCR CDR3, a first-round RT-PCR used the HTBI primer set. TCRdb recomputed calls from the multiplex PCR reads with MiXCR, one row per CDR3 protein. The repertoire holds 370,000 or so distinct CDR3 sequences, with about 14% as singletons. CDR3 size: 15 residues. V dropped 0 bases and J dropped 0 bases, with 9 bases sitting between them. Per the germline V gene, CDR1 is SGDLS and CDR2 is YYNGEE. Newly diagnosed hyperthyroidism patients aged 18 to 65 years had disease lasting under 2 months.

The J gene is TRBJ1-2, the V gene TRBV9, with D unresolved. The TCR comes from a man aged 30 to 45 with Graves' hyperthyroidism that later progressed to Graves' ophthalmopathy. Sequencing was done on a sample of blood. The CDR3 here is CASSVASLSNYGYTF. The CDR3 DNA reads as TGTGCCAGCAGCGTAGCTAGTCTTTCTAACTATGGCTACACCTTC.